This TCR beta chain was sequenced in a study of human T cells and chemical hapten exposure. Germline V gene lookup returns CDR1 SGHVS and CDR2 FNYEAQ. CDR3 length equals 14 residues. Trimming took 4 bases from V and 5 from J; bases not matched to a gene: 5. One entry per CDR3 protein results from TCRdb running MiXCR on the RACE reads. The repertoire holds 65,000 to 70,000 distinct CDR3 sequences, with over 9.5% as singletons. Described time point: pre-sensitization, week 0. The treatment here: therapeutic diphenylcyclopropenone sensitization with weekly scalp DPC. V and J are TRBV7-6 and TRBJ2-1; 7 nucleotides align to TRBD2. The source is a woman between 45 and 60 years old with alopecia areata. Some clones in this sample may be carry-over from other donors' samples. Source: whole blood, taken in connection with sensitization to the hapten diphenylcyclopropenone (DPC). The DNA of the CDR3 is TGTGCCAGCAGCTCCAGGGAGGGCCACAATGAGCAGTTCTTC. Translating gives CASSSREGHNEQFF.